The 32 T cell receptor beta chains listed next were all sequenced from one sample in a study of blood T cell repertoires in COVID-19 (TCRdb year 2020). Library generation was performed with the immunoSEQ multiplex PCR assay. In TCRdb, the immuneACCESS table is reduced to in-frame sequences with V and J assigned. These tables do not hold every clone; where another copy was compared, an unresolved V gene accounts for under half, and the others remain unexplained. The sample table holds 95,000 to 150,000 clones, of which around 85% were seen once. The top ten constitute about 15% of the sample. Sample: peripheral blood. These receptors came from a man aged 30-40 years with COVID-19, enrolled during active disease.

V gene TRBV11-2 combines with J gene TRBJ1-3; D is perhaps TRBD1 (5 bases). V dropped 1 base and J dropped 7 bases, with 20 bases sitting between them. Per germline, CDR1 SGHAT and CDR2 FQNNGV. This CDR3 has 17 residues. The CDR3 DNA is TGTGCCAGCAGCTTAGTTTCAGGGTTGCCCCCCCCCAACACCATATATTTT. Translated: CASSLVSGLPPPNTIYF. The full variable domain, rest sourced from reference TRBV11-2 and TRBJ1-3, is EAGVAQSPRYKIIEKRQSVAFWCNPISGHATLYWYQQILGQGPKLLIQFQNNGVVDDSQLPKDRFSAERLKGVDSTLKIQPAKLEDSAVYLCASSLVSGLPPPNTIYFGEGSWLTVV.

This rearrangement joins TRBV28 to TRBJ2-1; 7 bases map to TRBD1. Germline CDR1 is MDHEN and CDR2 is SYDVKM. The CDR3 sequence is 11 residues long. J gave up 14 bases and V 2 bases, and 3 bases lay outside the gene matches. DNA of the CDR3: TGTGCCAGCAGTTTAGACAGGGAAAAGTTCTTC. Its protein is CASSLDREKFF. The whole variable domain, remainder taken from reference TRBV28 and TRBJ2-1, is DVKVTQSSRYLVKRTGEKVFLECVQDMDHENMFWYRQDPGLGLRLIYFSYDVKMKEKGDIPEGYSVSREKKERFSLILESASTNQTSMYLCASSLDREKFFGPGTRLTVL.

This chain uses TRBV5-5 with TRBJ1-2, with D tentatively TRBD1 (5 bases). The CDR3 loop spans 14 amino acids. Germline-derived CDR1 and CDR2 are SGHKS and YYEKEE (reference sequence). V lost 4 bases and J lost 4, with 14 bases in between. The CDR3 sequence is CASSPSRQGYGYTF. CDR3 in DNA: TGTGCCAGCAGCCCCTCCAGGCAGGGCTATGGCTACACCTTC.

The rearrangement joins TRBV24-1 to TRBJ2-7; D is unclear. The CDR3 contains 11 residues. CDR1 is KGHDR and CDR2 is SFDVKD in the germline V gene. The ends were cut back, 1 base at V and 6 bases at J, with 3 bases in the middle. The CDR3 bases are TGTGCCACCAGTGATTTAGCCGAGCAGTACTTC. It codes for CATSDLAEQYF.

This clone was recorded many times. Other nucleotide sequences in the sample specify the same CDR3. The V gene is TRBV5-1, the J gene TRBJ1-2, with TRBD1 matching 7 bases. With V trimmed by 7 bases and J by 4 bases, 4 bases remained unmatched. Germline loops: CDR1 SGHRS, CDR2 YFSETQ. CDR3 length: 12 residues. The CDR3 nucleotides read TGCGCCAGCCGACAGGGACTCTATGGCTACACCTTC. As protein: CASRQGLYGYTF.

The V and J genes are TRBV11-2 and TRBJ2-1, with 8 bases that match TRBD2. V was clipped by 4 bases and J by 3 bases; unmatched bases: 14. This CDR3 comprises 18 residues. Germline V CDR1 and CDR2: SGHAT, FQNNGV. The chain's CDR3 is CASSSSGGGQTFYNEQFF. The CDR3 DNA reads as TGTGCCAGCAGCTCGTCTGGCGGGGGGCAAACGTTCTACAATGAGCAGTTCTTC.

V usage is TRBV25-1 and J usage is TRBJ2-3; 8 nucleotides align to TRBD2. Germline V lookup: CDR1 MGHDK, CDR2 SYGVNS. Trimming took 3 bases from V and 5 from J; bases not matched to a gene: 13. The CDR3 runs 17 residues. Here the CDR3 reads CASSDSSSGSHVDTQYF. In DNA, the CDR3 is TGTGCCAGCAGTGATTCGTCGAGCGGGAGCCATGTAGATACGCAGTATTTT.

The chain recombines TRBV4-1 with TRBJ1-4; no firm D call. V dropped 0 bases and J dropped 13 bases, with 21 bases sitting between them. The CDR3 is made up of 16 amino acids. Germline CDR1 is MGHRA and CDR2 is YSYEKL. This CDR3 reads CASSQEFRLLIQSLFF. The CDR3 nucleotides read TGCGCCAGCAGCCAAGAGTTCCGTCTCCTCATACAGTCACTGTTTTTT.

This clone was seen once. The chain carries TRBV6-5 and TRBJ1-1; the D is unclear. Per germline, CDR1 MNHEY and CDR2 SVGAGI. V was shortened by 2 bases and J by 8 bases, with 12 bases between the two germline ends. CDR3 length: 13 residues. The CDR3 region has the DNA TGTGCCAGCAGTTACCCCCTCCCCGTGGAAGCTTTCTTT. It yields the protein CASSYPLPVEAFF.

This clone was detected only a few times. The chain joins TRBV6-4 to TRBJ1-5; weak D call: TRBD1 (6 bases). The CDR3 totals 15 residues. V was shortened by 3 bases and J by 1 base, with 10 bases between the two germline ends. Per the germline V gene, CDR1 is MRHNA and CDR2 is SNTAGT. The CDR3 nucleotides are TGTGCCAGCAGTGAACAGGGTGGGAGCAATCAGCCCCAGCATTTT. Protein sequence: CASSEQGGSNQPQHF.

The rearrangement uses TRBV27 and TRBJ1-4; D ambiguous. V shed 5 bases and J shed 4 bases, with 11 bases lying between them. Germline CDR1 MNHEY, CDR2 SMNVEV (reference sequence). CDR3 length: 14 residues. Here the CDR3 DNA reads TGTGCCAGCAGTACCACCGGTGGTAATGAAAAACTGTTTTTT. It encodes CASSTTGGNEKLFF. Based on the CDR3 plus reference TRBV27 and TRBJ1-4, the full variable domain is EAQVTQNPRYLITVTGKKLTVTCSQNMNHEYMSWYRQDPGLGLRQIYYSMNVEVTDKGDVPEGYKVSRKEKRNFPLILESPSPNQTSLYFCASSTTGGNEKLFFGSGTQLSVL.

The gene calls are TRBV5-1 and TRBJ2-2; 15 nucleotides match TRBD2. Germline values: CDR1 SGHRS, CDR2 YFSETQ. The CDR3 is made up of 17 amino acids. With V trimmed by 3 bases and J by 6 bases, 6 bases remained unmatched. The CDR3 DNA sequence: TGCGCCAGCAGCTGGACTAGCGGGAGGGTAATCCCCGGGGAGCTGTTTTTT. It specifies CASSWTSGRVIPGELFF.

This chain joins TRBV9 and TRBJ2-6; D gene ambiguous. CDR1 is SGDLS and CDR2 is YYNGEE in the germline V gene. The CDR3 runs to 13 residues. The germline V and J ends were trimmed by 3 bases and 11 bases, with 12 bases remaining between them. CDR3: CASSESTSYVLTF. DNA for the CDR3: TGTGCCAGCAGCGAATCCACTTCTTACGTCCTGACTTTC.

The chain joins TRBV5-6 to TRBJ2-1; tentative D call: TRBD2 (6 bases). Germline loops: CDR1 SGHDT, CDR2 YYEEEE. This CDR3 region has 16 residues. V lost 2 bases, J lost 2 bases, and 14 bases lay in between. For the CDR3, the DNA is TGTGCCAGCAGCTTACTCGGCGGGAAGACCTACAATGAGCAGTTCTTC. This gives the protein CASSLLGGKTYNEQFF.

The rearrangement links TRBV12-1 to TRBJ2-3; the table's D gene call, TRBD1, was not cross checked with the DNA. TRBV12-1 is labeled a pseudogene. The CDR3 sequence is 18 residues long. The CDR3 sequence: CASSFVSTRQTHTDTQYF. Written as DNA, the CDR3 is TGTGCCAGCAGCTTTGTATCGACCCGACAGACCCACACAGATACGCAGTATTTT.

V is TRBV18 and J is TRBJ1-3; the D is unclear. The V gene lost 4 bases and the J gene lost 2 bases, with 9 bases spanning the gap. Germline CDR1 and CDR2: KGHSH and LQKENI. The CDR3 totals 14 residues. CDR3 amino acids: CASSQDLAGNTIYF. CDR3 DNA sequence: TGTGCCAGCTCACAGGACTTAGCTGGAAACACCATATATTTT.

V usage is TRBV7-9 and J usage is TRBJ1-2; 11 bases are shared with TRBD1. The CDR3 extends over 16 amino acids. Trimming took 5 bases from V and 1 from J; bases not matched to a gene: 6. The germline gives CDR1 SEHNR, CDR2 FQNEAQ (reference sequence). The CDR3 coding sequence is TGTGCCAGCAGCATCGGGACAGGGGGGTTTAACTATGGCTACACCTTC. This encodes CASSIGTGGFNYGYTF.

The chain links TRBV27 to TRBJ2-1; possible D gene TRBD2, 6 bases. This CDR3 contains 12 residues. The V gene's germline CDR1 is MNHEY and CDR2 SMNVEV (reference sequence). Trimming shortened V by 8 bases and J by 8 bases, and 13 bases separated the two germline ends. The CDR3 sequence is CASHQWGDEQFF. The CDR3 nucleotides read TGTGCCAGCCATCAGTGGGGGGATGAGCAGTTCTTC.

The rearrangement joins TRBV6-6 to TRBJ1-5; 7 positions match TRBD1. Trimming removed 7 bases from V and 4 bases from J; junction bases left unmatched: 7. This CDR3 is 14 amino acids long. CDR1 and CDR2 (germline): MNHNY, SVGAGI (reference sequence). In nucleotides, the CDR3 is TGTGCCAGCACAACACAGGGGTTGAATCAGCCCCAGCATTTT. It translates to CASTTQGLNQPQHF.

Concerning this clone itself: In the same sample, other DNA sequences code for this CDR3. V and J are TRBV28 and TRBJ1-2; TRBD1 agrees at 8 bases. Germline V gives CDR1 MDHEN, CDR2 SYDVKM. The CDR3 spans 16 residues. Trimming cost V 2 bases and J 0 bases; bases outside gene matches: 5. This CDR3 is CASSLPGTGANYGYTF. The DNA for the CDR3 is TGTGCCAGCAGTTTACCCGGGACAGGAGCTAACTATGGCTACACCTTC.

In its sample, this clone was seen once. The J gene is TRBJ1-2, the V gene TRBV19; 9 nucleotides agree with TRBD1. The CDR3 is 14 amino acids. Germline CDR1 and CDR2: LNHDA and SQIVND (reference sequence). The J segment lost 8 bases and the V segment lost 4 bases, leaving 8 bases of the junction unmatched. The CDR3, as DNA: TGTGCCAGTAGTACCCGGGACAGGGCGGAAGGCTACACCTTC. Residues: CASSTRDRAEGYTF.

The rearrangement links TRBV2 to TRBJ2-3, with 11 bases identical to TRBD2. Trimming took 8 bases from V and 3 from J; bases not matched to a gene: 7. The CDR3 sequence is 15 residues long. The germline gives CDR1 SNHLY, CDR2 FYNNEI. CDR3: CASSSPSGGTDTQYF. The CDR3 DNA reads as TGTGCCAGCTCCTCCCCTAGCGGGGGGACAGATACGCAGTATTTT. The full variable domain, completed using reference TRBV2 and TRBJ2-3, is EPEVTQTPSHQVTQMGQEVILRCVPISNHLYFYWYRQILGQKVEFLVSFYNNEISEKSEIFDDQFSVERPDGSNFTLKIRSTKLEDSAMYFCASSSPSGGTDTQYFGPGTRLTVL.

This clone was counted once. The chain uses TRBV9 and TRBJ2-2; perhaps TRBD2 as D (5 bases). Per the germline V gene, CDR1 is SGDLS and CDR2 is YYNGEE. This CDR3 comprises 15 residues. The germline V and J ends were trimmed by 0 bases and 6 bases, with 12 bases remaining between them. The CDR3: CASSVGGSSSGELFF. The CDR3 DNA reads TGTGCCAGCAGCGTAGGAGGGAGCTCATCCGGGGAGCTGTTTTTT.

This sequence joins TRBV2 and TRBJ1-6; D unclear. This CDR3 contains 15 residues. Germline V gene sequence: CDR1 SNHLY, CDR2 FYNNEI. Trimming took 1 base from V and 6 from J, leaving 10 bases between them. The CDR3 DNA reads as TGTGCCAGCAGTGAAGGAGTGTTCGTTAATTCACCCCTCCACTTT. It encodes CASSEGVFVNSPLHF.

In nucleotides, the CDR3 is TGTGCCAGCAGCTCCGGACAGACAGATAATTCACCCCTCCACTTT. Its protein product is CASSSGQTDNSPLHF. The chain recombines TRBV7-2 with TRBJ1-6; D perhaps matches TRBD1 (6 bases). V dropped 4 bases and J dropped 5 bases, with 12 bases sitting between them. Per the germline V gene, CDR1 is SGHTA and CDR2 is FQGNSA. CDR3 length: 15 residues.

V gene TRBV6-6 combines with J gene TRBJ2-1; TRBD1 agrees at 11 bases. The germline V gene encodes CDR1 MNHNY and CDR2 SVGAGI (reference sequence). The CDR3 extends over 14 amino acids. Unmatched junction bases numbered 10, after V lost 7 bases and J lost 11 bases. CDR3 loop: CASKTGQGALKQFF. The CDR3 bases are TGTGCCAGCAAAACTGGACAGGGGGCACTCAAGCAGTTCTTC.

This rearrangement joins TRBV6-5 to TRBJ1-5, with a weak D call TRBD1 (5 bases). The V and J ends lost 6 bases and 6 bases respectively, with 15 bases between them. Germline V gene lookup returns CDR1 MNHEY and CDR2 SVGAGI. CDR3 length equals 14 residues. The DNA of the CDR3 is TGTGCCAGCAGGGAGACGCAGGGTAGTCAGCCCCAGCATTTT. Protein: CASRETQGSQPQHF.

This clone was seen a few times. The genes are TRBV14 and TRBJ2-2; 8 positions match TRBD1. The germline V gene has CDR1 SGHDN and CDR2 FVKESK. The CDR3 runs 19 residues. Trimming removed 4 bases from V and 8 bases from J; junction bases left unmatched: 21. CDR3 region: CASSLKSLTGEVGKGELFF. The CDR3 DNA sequence: TGTGCCAGCAGCCTCAAGAGTCTGACAGGGGAGGTCGGGAAGGGGGAGCTGTTTTTT.

V is TRBV6-5 and J is TRBJ2-2; 8 bases line up with TRBD1. From germline, CDR1 is MNHEY and CDR2 SVGAGI. The CDR3 covers 12 residues. V was pared by 9 bases and J by 8 bases, with 5 bases of the junction left unmatched. DNA of the CDR3: TGTGCCAGTACTGGGGACAGGGGGGAGCTGTTTTTT. Amino acids: CASTGDRGELFF.

This clone has ten or more counts. The chain combines TRBV7-9 with TRBJ2-3; TRBD1 agrees at 7 bases. Germline CDR1 is SEHNR and CDR2 is FQNEAQ (reference sequence). Unmatched junction bases numbered 5, after V lost 8 bases and J lost 6 bases. The CDR3 totals 12 residues. This CDR3 reads CASGRGRDTQYF. DNA of the CDR3: TGTGCCAGCGGAAGGGGGCGGGATACGCAGTATTTT.

This chain links TRBV11-1 with TRBJ2-7, with D possibly being TRBD1 (6 bases). CDR3 size: 15 residues. In germline, CDR1 is SGHAT, CDR2 FQDESV (reference sequence). V was shortened by 2 bases and J by 4 bases, with 15 bases between the two germline ends. CDR3 protein: CASSLRRGLEYEQYF. DNA of the CDR3: TGTGCCAGCAGCTTACGCAGGGGCCTAGAATACGAGCAGTACTTC.

This clone was seen once. The CDR3 sequence: CAWSNPSHHYHEQFF. As DNA, the CDR3 is TGTGCCTGGAGTAACCCTAGTCACCATTACCATGAGCAGTTCTTC. This chain uses TRBV30 with TRBJ2-1, with D uncertain. The CDR3 is made up of 15 amino acids. Trimming cost V 2 bases and J 8 bases, with 19 bases left between them. From germline, CDR1 is GTSNPN and CDR2 SVGIG (reference sequence).